The TCR beta chain under discussion was sequenced for a study of human T cells and chemical hapten exposure (dated by TCRdb to the early 2020s). About the full investigation: For sensitization, 2% DPC in acetone was applied to a roughly 2 cm by roughly 2 cm area of upper inner arm skin. Peripheral blood TCR repertoire changes were tracked in vivo in alopecia patients during primary and secondary sensitization to the hapten diphenylcyclopropenone (DPC). Patch testing on the upper back used Finn chambers containing 0.01% DPC, with scoring done after 6 days according to International Contact Dermatitis Research Group standards. Libraries were pooled for sequencing, and variation in per-sample TCR yields was attributed mainly to small differences in library volumes within the pool. Patients additionally received weekly therapeutic DPC doses to the scalp throughout the roughly 25-week study period. Around 29 alopecia patients provided blood for TCR sequencing at one to four time points (pre-sensitization, 2, 6 and 24 weeks). Patient blood was sampled pre-sensitization (week 0) and at 2, 6 and about 24 weeks after DPC sensitization. Most of the patients in the cohort were female, and the cohort covered alopecia areata with under or over 50% scalp involvement, alopecia totalis and alopecia universalis. What the research found in general, with its limitations: Because all patients had alopecia, a presumed autoimmune disease, the immune response of the patients might differ from that of healthy individuals. No change with DPC sensitization was found in the number of TCRs above 1 in 1000 frequency, and no evidence of global repertoire structure alterations was found. A positive correlation was found between the number of PT1 expanded TCRs and patch test score, with significance reached at thresholds 8, 16 and 32 but not 4. Compared with pre-sensitization or healthy control sets, expanded TCRs formed significantly more large CDR3 similarity clusters, which is consistent with antigen-driven responses. After repeated subsampling, changes were observed in the strength of the expansion versus patch-test correlation and in the threshold at which the correlation became significant.

Libraries were built with RACE. The sequencer listed for this sample is NextSeq 500. During library preparation, unique molecular identifiers were attached to individual cDNA molecules so that TCRs could be counted in a quantitative, reproducible way. Each blood RNA sample was used to sequence both TCR alpha and TCR beta chains. As for how the authors treated the data: The median number of TCRs per sample was approximately 93,000, ranging from about 23,224 to 690,600. V, J and CDR3 annotation of the TCR reads was carried out using the Decombinator software suite. To make PS versus PT1 abundance plots, every sample was subsampled to the same number of TCRs (28,000). Expanded TCRs were defined as absent before sensitization and observed at least eight times at the 2-week time point. TCRdb reprocessed the public reads (quality trimming at Q25 with fastp, clone calling with MiXCR) and kept in-frame beta chains. Each entry merges the rows of one CDR3 protein and shows their most common DNA and genes. TCRdb's processing, not the authors', yielded these V and J calls. The sample yields 150,000 to 200,000 distinct CDR3 sequences; around 15% were counted once. Less than 2% of the sample belongs to the ten largest clones.

This clonotype was detected ten times or more. Its antigen remains undetermined. Base-call qualities are not available, and no considerably larger clone is one nucleotide away. The time point tag for this specimen amounts to: patch test 1, 2 weeks after DPC sensitization. Reading the label with the study, this specimen's treatment or condition is: therapeutic diphenylcyclopropenone sensitization with weekly scalp DPC. At each patch-test visit, blood was drawn before the patch test was applied. Eligible patients were aged 18 to 70, diagnosed with alopecia, deemed suitable for DPC therapy, and excluded if pregnant. Total RNA was extracted from unfractionated whole blood that had been collected in Tempus Blood RNA tubes. This TCR came from a young woman with alopecia areata. Some clones in this sample may be carry-over from other donors' samples. The sequences come from whole blood, collected in connection with sensitization to the hapten diphenylcyclopropenone (DPC).

The DNA sequence is given as TGCAGCGCCTACATAACTAGCGGGAGCTCTCGTACGCAGTATTTT. Its amino acids are CSAYITSGSSRTQYF. The V and J genes are TRBV29-1 and TRBJ2-3, with 11 bases in between that match TRBD2. The germline V gene provides CDR1 SQVTM and CDR2 ANQGSEA. Its CDR3 holds 15 amino acids, cysteine through phenylalanine. Of the read, only the CDR3 DNA is kept; its 45 bases are in frame from base 1. Trimmed from V: 7 bases; trimmed from J: 8 bases; junction bases lacking a gene match: 14.